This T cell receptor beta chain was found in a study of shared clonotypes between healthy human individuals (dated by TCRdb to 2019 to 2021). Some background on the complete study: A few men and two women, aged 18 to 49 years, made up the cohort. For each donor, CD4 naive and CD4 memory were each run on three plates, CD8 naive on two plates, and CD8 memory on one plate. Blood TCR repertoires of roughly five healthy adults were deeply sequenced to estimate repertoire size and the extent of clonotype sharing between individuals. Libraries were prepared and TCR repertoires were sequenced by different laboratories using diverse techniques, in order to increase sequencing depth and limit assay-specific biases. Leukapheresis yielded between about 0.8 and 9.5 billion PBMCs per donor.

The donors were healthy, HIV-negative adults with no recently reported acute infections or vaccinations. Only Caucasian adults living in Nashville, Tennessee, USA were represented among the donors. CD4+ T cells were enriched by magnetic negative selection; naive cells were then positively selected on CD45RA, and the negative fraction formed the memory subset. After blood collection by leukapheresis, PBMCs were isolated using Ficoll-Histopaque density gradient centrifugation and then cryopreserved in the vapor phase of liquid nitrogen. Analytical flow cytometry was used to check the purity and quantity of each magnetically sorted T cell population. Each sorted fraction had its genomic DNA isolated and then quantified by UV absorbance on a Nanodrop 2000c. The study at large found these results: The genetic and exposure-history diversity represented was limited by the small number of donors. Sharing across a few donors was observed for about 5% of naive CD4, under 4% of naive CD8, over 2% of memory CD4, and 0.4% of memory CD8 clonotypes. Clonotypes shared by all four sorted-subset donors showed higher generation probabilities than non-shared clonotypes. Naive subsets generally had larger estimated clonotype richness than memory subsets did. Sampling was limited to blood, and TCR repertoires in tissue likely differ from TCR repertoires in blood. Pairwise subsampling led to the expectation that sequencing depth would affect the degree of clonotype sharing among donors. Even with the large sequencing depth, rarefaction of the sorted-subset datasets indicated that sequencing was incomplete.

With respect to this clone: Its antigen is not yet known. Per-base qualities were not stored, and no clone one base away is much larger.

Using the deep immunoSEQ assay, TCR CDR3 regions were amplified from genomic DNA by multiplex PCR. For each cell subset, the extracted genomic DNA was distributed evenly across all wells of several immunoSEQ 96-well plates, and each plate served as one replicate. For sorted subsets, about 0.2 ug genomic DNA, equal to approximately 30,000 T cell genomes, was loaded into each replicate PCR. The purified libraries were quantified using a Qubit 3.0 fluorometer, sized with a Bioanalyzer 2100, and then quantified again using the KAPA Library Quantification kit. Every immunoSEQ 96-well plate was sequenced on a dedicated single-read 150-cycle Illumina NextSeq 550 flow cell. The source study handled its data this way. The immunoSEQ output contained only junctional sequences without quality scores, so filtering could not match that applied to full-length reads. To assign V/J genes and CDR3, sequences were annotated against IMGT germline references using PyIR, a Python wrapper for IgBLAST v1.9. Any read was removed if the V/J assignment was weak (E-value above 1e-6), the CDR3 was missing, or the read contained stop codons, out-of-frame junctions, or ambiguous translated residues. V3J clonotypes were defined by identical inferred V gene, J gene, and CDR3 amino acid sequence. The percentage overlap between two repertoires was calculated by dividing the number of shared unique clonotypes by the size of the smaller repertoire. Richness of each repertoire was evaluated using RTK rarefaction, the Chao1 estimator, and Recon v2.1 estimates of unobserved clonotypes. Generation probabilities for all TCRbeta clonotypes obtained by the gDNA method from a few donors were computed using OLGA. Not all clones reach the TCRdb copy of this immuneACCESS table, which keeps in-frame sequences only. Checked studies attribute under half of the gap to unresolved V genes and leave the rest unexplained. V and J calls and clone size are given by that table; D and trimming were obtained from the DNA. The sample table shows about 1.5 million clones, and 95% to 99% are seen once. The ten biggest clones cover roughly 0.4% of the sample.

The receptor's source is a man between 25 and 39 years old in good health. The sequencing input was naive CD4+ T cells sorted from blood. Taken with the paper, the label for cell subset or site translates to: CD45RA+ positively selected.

The CDR3 reads as follows: CASSLRPRTLNTGELFF. The DNA sequence is given as TGTGCCAGCAGCCTCCGGCCAAGGACACTTAACACCGGGGAGCTGTTTTTT. This chain is built from TRBV7-2 and TRBJ2-2; matching of 5 bases hints at TRBD1 as the D gene. The CDR3 covers 17 residues, taking in both the cysteine and the phenylalanine. Only the CDR3 portion is preserved as DNA: 51 bases, with reading frame beginning at the first base. A distance of 18 bases separates the germline ends of V and J, which lose 5 bases and 2 bases respectively. Per the germline V gene, SGHTA is the CDR1 and FQGNSA is the CDR2.